This T cell receptor beta chain came from a study of type 1 and type 2 diabetes patients. The CDR3 runs 14 residues. As to this clonotype: One end of the junction fails to match germline, which may point to a read error.

PCR was run on genomic DNA. The TCR beta CDR3 region was amplified using 30 forward and 13 reverse primers. TCRdb reprocessed the multiplex PCR reads via MiXCR and lists one record per CDR3 protein. The sample holds 250,000 or so distinct CDR3 sequences, around 50% seen once. The chain is built from TRBV12-3 or TRBV12-4 and TRBJ2-3; 12 bases fit TRBD2. The clonotype comes from a man aged 18 to 30 with type 2 diabetes. Source material: peripheral blood mononuclear cells (PBMCs). CDR3 nucleotide sequence: TGTGTCAGCAGGGCTAGCGGGAGGGCGGATACGCAGTATTTT. This gives the protein CVSRASGRADTQYF.